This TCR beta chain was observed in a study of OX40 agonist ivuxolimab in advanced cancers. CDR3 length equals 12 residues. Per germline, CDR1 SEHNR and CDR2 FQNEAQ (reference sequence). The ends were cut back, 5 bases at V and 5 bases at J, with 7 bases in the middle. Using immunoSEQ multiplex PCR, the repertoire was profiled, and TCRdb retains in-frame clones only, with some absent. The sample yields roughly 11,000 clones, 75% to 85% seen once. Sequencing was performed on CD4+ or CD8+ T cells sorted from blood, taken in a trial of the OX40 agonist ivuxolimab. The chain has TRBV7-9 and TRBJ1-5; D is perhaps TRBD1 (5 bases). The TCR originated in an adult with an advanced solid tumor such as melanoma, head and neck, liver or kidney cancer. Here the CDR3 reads CASSPGDQPQHF. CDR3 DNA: TGTGCCAGCAGCCCGGGGGATCAGCCCCAGCATTTT.